The present T cell receptor (beta chain) was sequenced within a study of T cell responses to AZD1222 COVID-19 vaccine. Germline CDR1 reads SGHDN; CDR2 reads FVKESK. The V and J ends lost 7 bases and 5 bases, in that order; junction bases with no gene match: 10. This CDR3 contains 15 residues. Broader study findings: Donors, mostly white British, included more females; clonal diversity was possibly underestimated. Spike-specific TCR breadth and depth were elevated following two AZD1222 doses. CD4 TCRs associated with vaccination spanned spike, dominating at 160-218 and 743-854.

Produced via immunoSEQ multiplex PCR; TCRdb's table is partial and in-frame only. Of 90,000 to 120,000 clones listed, approximately 89% are singletons. Note on this clone: Antigen specificity is unknown.

This clonotype was sampled from an adult in good health. Material: peripheral blood, obtained on day 0 of AZD1222 vaccination. The V and J genes are TRBV14 and TRBJ2-1, with 8 bases that match TRBD1. CDR3 in DNA: TGTGCCAGCATTCCGTGGGGGACAGGAAACAATGAGCAGTTCTTC. Translation: CASIPWGTGNNEQFF.